Here is one T cell receptor (beta chain) with its context. Its antigen is as yet unknown. Profiling relied on immunoSEQ multiplex PCR, and the TCRdb table lists in-frame clones only, not all of them. The data show some 150,000 clones, around 84% seen once. In every patient, relapse followed autologous stem cell transplantation, while exposure to brentuximab vedotin differed. These data come from a study of PD-1 blockade in classical Hodgkin lymphoma. Study results and limitations: Nothing has yet pinned down what causes the repertoire differences, possibly disease activity or prior therapy. Baseline TCR diversity was reportedly lower in newly diagnosed patients than healthy donors.

This receptor was taken from a human donor with classical Hodgkin lymphoma. The sample consisted of peripheral blood mononuclear cells (PBMCs), taken before the second cycle of nivolumab.

CDR3 sequence (DNA): TGTGCCAGCAGTCGACAGGGGCGCGCCGCCAGCTCTGGAAACACCATATATTTT. Translated, it gives CASSRQGRAASSGNTIYF. The chain carries TRBV5-4 and TRBJ1-3; 8 nucleotides align to TRBD1. This CDR3 has 18 amino acids. The germline V gene has CDR1 SGHNT and CDR2 YYREEE (reference sequence). The V segment lost 5 bases and the J segment 0 bases; nucleotides outside the gene matches: 13.